The clone carrying this T cell receptor beta chain was counted many times. The record originates from a study of T cells in Graves' hyperthyroidism and ophthalmopathy. If no ophthalmopathy progression occurred within 18 months, Graves' hyperthyroidism was stable. Amplified TCR beta CDR3 regions derived from RNA transcripts. The HTBI primer set drove a first-round RT-PCR of the TCR CDR3. TCRdb used MiXCR to reprocess the multiplex PCR reads, holding one entry per CDR3 protein. The sample shows fewer than 600,000 distinct CDR3 sequences, 12% to 15% of them seen only once. Sequencing input: blood. This TCR came from a woman aged 40 to 50 with Graves' hyperthyroidism.

The CDR3 region has the DNA TGTGCCAGCAGTCCCGGTAGAGGGTGGACGACCCAGTACTTC. Translation: CASSPGRGWTTQYF. The V call is TRBV28, the J call TRBJ2-5, with a tentative D call TRBD2 (5 bases). The CDR3 covers 14 residues. The ends were cut back, 5 bases at V and 7 bases at J, with 17 bases in the middle. Germline CDR1 reads MDHEN; CDR2 reads SYDVKM.